The 8 T cell receptor beta chains given below trace back to one sample, sequenced in a study of CD8+ T cells in alopecia areata (dated 2018 in TCRdb). Pooled mouse cutaneous lymph node cells were stained for CD4, CD8alpha, NKG2D, NKG2ACE and other markers and were then sorted on a BD Influx. The library was built by means of the immunoSEQ multiplex PCR assay. For TCR sequencing, RNA was extracted from every sample and reverse transcribed into cDNA to serve as template. As stored in TCRdb, this immuneACCESS dataset retains in-frame rearrangements with V and J assigned. A fraction of the clones does not appear; measured against another copy, unresolved V genes explain less than half of the discrepancy, and the remainder lacks a known reason. This sample shows around 300,000 clones, and none of them turns up only once. 1.2% of the sample rests with the top ten. Sequencing was carried out using CD4+ T cells sorted from a lymph node. These receptors all come from a C3H/HeJ mouse with alopecia areata. This strain has the MHC haplotype H2-k.

This clone turned up a few times. Gene names follow the mouse nomenclature. Sequencing ends 4 residues short of the CDR3 end; the germline J gene provides the rest. V is TRBV13-1 and J is TRBJ2-5; no clear D. The CDR3 runs 12 residues. V was trimmed by 2 bases and J by 3 bases, leaving 4 bases between them. Germline values: CDR1 NSHNY, CDR2 SYGAGN. The CDR3 protein is CASSDPQDTQYF. The part of the CDR3 DNA that was read is TGTGCCAGCAGTGACCCTCAAGAC.

This clone was counted a few times. The gene names given are mouse names. The missing CDR3 end, 4 residues past where the read stops, is filled in from the germline J gene. The rearrangement joins TRBV13-2 to TRBJ2-2, with a tentative D call TRBD1 (5 bases). The germline gives CDR1 NNHNN, CDR2 SYGAGS (reference sequence). The CDR3 is 11 amino acids. The CDR3 spells CASGRTGQLYF. CDR3 bases read: TGTGCCAGCGGTCGGACAGGG.

In its sample, this clone was seen a few times. The gene names here belong to mouse. The read ends 3 residues before the CDR3 terminus; that terminus is restored from the germline J gene. This rearrangement joins TRBV13-2 to TRBJ1-6; D is ambiguous. TRBJ1-6 has ORF status, its function being uncertain. Germline loops: CDR1 NNHNN, CDR2 SYGAGS (reference sequence). The V end was cut by 0 bases, the J end by 9 bases, with 4 bases between. The CDR3 spans 12 residues. CDR3 DNA (partial): TGTGCCAGCGGTGATGAGGGTTCGCCC. Protein product: CASGDEGSP. The full-length CDR3 reads as CASGDEGSPLYF.

This clone was seen more than once but under ten times. Genes and germline are mouse. The CDR3 goes on 4 residues after the read ends, and that part is filled in from the germline J gene. The chain links TRBV13-1 to TRBJ2-4; TRBD2 matches at 10 bases. There are 14 residues in the CDR3. Germline V CDR1 and CDR2: NSHNY, SYGAGN. Partial CDR3 DNA: TGTGCCAGCAGTTGGACTGGGGGCGAAAAC. This sequence encodes CASSWTGGEN. The full CDR3 is CASSWTGGENTLYF.

Turning to this clone: Gene and germline names: mouse. The read comes to an end 4 residues before the CDR3 does, leaving the germline J gene to fill in the end. The chain uses TRBV1 and TRBJ2-4; possibly TRBD1 for D (5 bases). V lost 0 bases to trimming and J lost 3 bases, with 10 bases between them. CDR1 is NSQYPW, CDR2 LRSPGD, per germline (reference sequence). This CDR3 is 15 amino acids long. The part of the CDR3 DNA that was read is TGCACCTGCAGTGCAGATGTCCAGGGACAAAAC. Translating gives CTCSADVQGQN. The full-length CDR3 reads as CTCSADVQGQNTLYF.

The sample holds a few counts of this clone. The germline and genes are mouse ones. The read ends 4 residues shy of where the CDR3 ends; the end is completed using the germline J gene. This chain joins TRBV1 and TRBJ1-2; TRBD1 is a possible D gene (5 bases). This CDR3 contains 14 residues. CDR1 is NSQYPW and CDR2 is LRSPGD in the germline V gene (reference sequence). CDR3 bases read: TGCACCTGCAGTGGGGGACTGGGGGGAGAC. Protein sequence: CTCSGGLGGD. The CDR3 in its entirety is CTCSGGLGGDDYTF.

This clone showed up just a few times. Mouse gene names apply. Coverage ceases 4 residues before the CDR3 finishes, and the germline J gene fills in the end. This chain joins TRBV19 and TRBJ2-1; possible D gene TRBD1, 5 bases. V lost 0 bases, J lost 3 bases, and 10 bases lay in between. In germline, CDR1 is FNHDT, CDR2 SITEND (reference sequence). CDR3 length equals 15 residues. CDR3 bases read: TGTGCCAGCAGTATAGTTTCAGGGAGCTATGCT. It yields the protein CASSIVSGSYA. The whole CDR3 sequence is CASSIVSGSYAEQFF.

Note on this clone: Gene names denote mouse genes. Read data end 4 residues before the CDR3 end; the end is taken from the germline J gene. The chain recombines TRBV1 with TRBJ2-2, with a possible D match to TRBD2 (7 bases). Germline loops: CDR1 NSQYPW, CDR2 LRSPGD (reference sequence). Trimming removed 2 bases at V and 4 bases at J, with 11 bases between. The CDR3 runs to 15 residues. The CDR3 bases that were read are TGCACCTGCAGTGCATTCCTGGGGGCCACCGGG. As protein: CTCSAFLGATG. The whole CDR3 reads CTCSAFLGATGQLYF.